This TCR beta chain was obtained from a study of blood T cell repertoires in COVID-19. Looking at the study overall: Specimens from acute and convalescent COVID-19 originated in the United States, Italy and Spain.

The CDR3 has 15 residues. Germline values: CDR1 MNHEY, CDR2 SVGAGI. Losses at the gene ends were 6 bases for V and 7 bases for J; bases not matched to a gene: 9. As processed by the authors: Amplified reference gene primers provided the basis for estimating nucleated cell counts. Assay: immunoSEQ multiplex PCR; the TCRdb copy retains only in-frame clones and omits some. V, J and clone size were drawn from that table, and D and trimming were deduced from the DNA. The sample comprises approximately 530,000 clones, roughly nine tenths of which are singletons, and roughly 8% rests with the top ten. The specimen sequenced was peripheral blood. The rearrangement links TRBV6-5 to TRBJ2-2; 9 bases align to TRBD1. The receptor was derived from a woman aged 50 to 65 with COVID-19, enrolled during active disease. The CDR3 coding sequence is TGTGCCAGCAGGGGGGTACAGGGGGCTGGCGGGGAGCTGTTTTTT. Its protein product is CASRGVQGAGGELFF.